The sequence of this T cell receptor (beta chain) was determined in a study of cytomegalovirus exposure and HLA in healthy donors. Findings and caveats of the study: Confirmation was obtained in vitro that a few CMV-associated chains are specific for CMV antigens. Most TCR beta V segments were productive about 90% or about 30% of the time in an earlier analysis.

The table lists this clone with a few counts. Its target is not known. PCR used 60 Vbeta primers and 13 Jbeta primers. The protocol was immunoSEQ multiplex PCR, while the TCRdb copy is restricted to in-frame clones and leaves out a portion. Altogether more than 150,000 clones are present, around 83% being singletons, with the ten largest covering 1.2%. Germline CDR1 is MNHNS and CDR2 is SASEGT. CDR3 length: 14 amino acids. V gave up 9 bases and J gave up 5 bases; unmatched junction bases: 8. It was healthy bone marrow donors who served as donors. The TCR comes from a girl aged 2 to 9 in good health and CMV-seropositive. Sequenced material: PBMCs. The rearrangement links TRBV6-1 to TRBJ1-5; TRBD1 matches at 9 bases. In DNA form, the CDR3 reads TGTGCCAGTATCGGACAGGGGCGGTATCAGCCCCAGCATTTT. Translated: CASIGQGRYQPQHF.